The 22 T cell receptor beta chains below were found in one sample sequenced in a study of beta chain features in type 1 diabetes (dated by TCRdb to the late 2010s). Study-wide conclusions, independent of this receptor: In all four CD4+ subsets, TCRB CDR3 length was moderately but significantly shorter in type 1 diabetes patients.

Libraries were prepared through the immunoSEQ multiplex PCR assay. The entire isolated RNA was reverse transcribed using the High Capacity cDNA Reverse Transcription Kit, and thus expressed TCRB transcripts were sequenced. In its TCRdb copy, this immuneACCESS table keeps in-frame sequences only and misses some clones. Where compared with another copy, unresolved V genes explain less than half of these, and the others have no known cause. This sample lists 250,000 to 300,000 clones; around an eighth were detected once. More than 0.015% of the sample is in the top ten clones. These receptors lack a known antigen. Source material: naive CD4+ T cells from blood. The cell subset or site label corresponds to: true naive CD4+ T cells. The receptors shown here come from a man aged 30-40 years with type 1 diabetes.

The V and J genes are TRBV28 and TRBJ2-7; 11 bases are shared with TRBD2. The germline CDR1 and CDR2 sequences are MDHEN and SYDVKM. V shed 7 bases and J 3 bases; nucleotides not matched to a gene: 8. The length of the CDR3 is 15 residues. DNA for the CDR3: TGTGCCAGCAACACCAGGACTAGCGGGTTCTACGAGCAGTACTTC. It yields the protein CASNTRTSGFYEQYF.

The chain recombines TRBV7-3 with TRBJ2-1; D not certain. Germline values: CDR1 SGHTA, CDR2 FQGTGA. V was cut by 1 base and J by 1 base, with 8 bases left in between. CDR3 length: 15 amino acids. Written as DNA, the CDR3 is TGTGCCAGCAGCTTAAACGCCGCGTCCTACAATGAGCAGTTCTTC. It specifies CASSLNAASYNEQFF.

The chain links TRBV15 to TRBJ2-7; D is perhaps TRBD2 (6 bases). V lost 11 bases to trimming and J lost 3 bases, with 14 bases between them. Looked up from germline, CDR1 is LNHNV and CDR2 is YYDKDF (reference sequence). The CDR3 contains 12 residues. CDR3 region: CASGVRNYEQYF. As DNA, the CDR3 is TGTGCCTCGGGGGTGCGGAACTACGAGCAGTACTTC.

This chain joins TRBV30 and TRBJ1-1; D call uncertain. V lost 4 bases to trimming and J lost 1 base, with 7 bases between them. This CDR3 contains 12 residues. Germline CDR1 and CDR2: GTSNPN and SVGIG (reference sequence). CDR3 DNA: TGTGCCTGGAATCAGTGGAACACTGAAGCTTTCTTT. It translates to CAWNQWNTEAFF. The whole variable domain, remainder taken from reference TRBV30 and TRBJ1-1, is SQTIHQWPATLVQPVGSPLSLECTVEGTSNPNLYWYRQAAGRGLQLLFYSVGIGQISSEVPQNLSASRPQDRQFILSSKKLLLSDSGFYLCAWNQWNTEAFFGQGTRLTVV.

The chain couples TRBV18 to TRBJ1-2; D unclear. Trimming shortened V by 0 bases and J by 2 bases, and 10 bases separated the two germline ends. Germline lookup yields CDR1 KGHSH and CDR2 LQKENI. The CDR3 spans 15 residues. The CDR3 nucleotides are TGTGCCAGCTCACCACCTACACAGTCAAACTATGGCTACACCTTC. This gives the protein CASSPPTQSNYGYTF.

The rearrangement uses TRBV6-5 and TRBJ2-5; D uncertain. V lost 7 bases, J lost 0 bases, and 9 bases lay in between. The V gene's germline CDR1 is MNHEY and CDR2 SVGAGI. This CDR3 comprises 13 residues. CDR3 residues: CASTSDNQETQYF. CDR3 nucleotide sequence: TGTGCCAGCACCTCAGACAACCAAGAGACCCAGTACTTC.

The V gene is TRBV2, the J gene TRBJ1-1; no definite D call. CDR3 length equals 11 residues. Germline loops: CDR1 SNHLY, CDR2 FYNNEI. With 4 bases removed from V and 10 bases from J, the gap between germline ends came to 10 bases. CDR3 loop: CASSVRVLAFF. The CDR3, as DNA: TGTGCCAGCAGTGTTCGGGTCTTAGCTTTCTTT.

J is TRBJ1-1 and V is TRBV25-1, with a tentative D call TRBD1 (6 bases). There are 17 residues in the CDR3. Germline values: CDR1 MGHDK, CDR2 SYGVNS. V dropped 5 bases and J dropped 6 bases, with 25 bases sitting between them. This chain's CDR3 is CASSRTNRAHVRPEAFF. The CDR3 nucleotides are TGTGCCAGCAGTCGAACGAACAGGGCCCATGTTCGGCCTGAAGCTTTCTTT. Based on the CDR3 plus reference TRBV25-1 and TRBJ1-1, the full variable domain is EADIYQTPRYLVIGTGKKITLECSQTMGHDKMYWYQQDPGMELHLIHYSYGVNSTEKGDLSSESTVSRIRTEHFPLTLESARPSHTSQYLCASSRTNRAHVRPEAFFGQGTRLTVV.

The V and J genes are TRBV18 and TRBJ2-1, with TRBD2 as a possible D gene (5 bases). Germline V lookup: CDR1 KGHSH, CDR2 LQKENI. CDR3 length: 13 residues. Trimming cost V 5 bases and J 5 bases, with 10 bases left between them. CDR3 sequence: CASSILDNNEQFF. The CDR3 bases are TGTGCCAGCTCAATACTAGATAACAATGAGCAGTTCTTC.

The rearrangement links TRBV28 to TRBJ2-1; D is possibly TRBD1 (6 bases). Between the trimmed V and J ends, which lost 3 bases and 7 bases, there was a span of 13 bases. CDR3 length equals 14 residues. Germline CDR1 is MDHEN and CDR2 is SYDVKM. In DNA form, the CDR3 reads TGTGCCAGCAGTTTGGACAGCCCTTGGAATGAGCAGTTCTTC. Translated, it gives CASSLDSPWNEQFF.

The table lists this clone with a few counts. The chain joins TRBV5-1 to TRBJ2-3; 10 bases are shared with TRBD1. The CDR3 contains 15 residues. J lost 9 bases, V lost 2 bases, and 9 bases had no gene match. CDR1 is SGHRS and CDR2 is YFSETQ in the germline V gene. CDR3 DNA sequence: TGCGCCAGCAGCTTAGACGGGACAGGGGTGCAAACGCAGTATTTT. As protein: CASSLDGTGVQTQYF.

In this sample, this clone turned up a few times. CDR3 sequence: CASSLIAYNEQFF. CDR3 in DNA: TGTGCCAGCAGCTTGATAGCCTACAATGAGCAGTTCTTC. The chain links TRBV7-2 to TRBJ2-1, with unresolved D. This CDR3 is built from 13 residues. Germline V gives CDR1 SGHTA, CDR2 FQGNSA. Trimming shortened V by 3 bases and J by 2 bases, and 5 bases separated the two germline ends.

CDR3 coding DNA: TGTGCCAGCAGCGTAGGCCCAGGGGCAGTCGGAGGAAACACCATATATTTT. Amino acid sequence: CASSVGPGAVGGNTIYF. The chain employs TRBV9 and TRBJ1-3; D perhaps matches TRBD1 (6 bases). This CDR3 is 17 amino acids long. Germline V CDR1 and CDR2: SGDLS, YYNGEE. Trimming pared 0 bases from V and 4 bases from J, leaving 17 bases between. The entire variable domain, with the rest obtained from reference TRBV9 and TRBJ1-3, is as follows: DSGVTQTPKHLITATGQRVTLRCSPRSGDLSVYWYQQSLDQGLQFLIQYYNGEERAKGNILERFSAQQFPDLHSELNLSSLELGDSALYFCASSVGPGAVGGNTIYFGEGSWLTVV.

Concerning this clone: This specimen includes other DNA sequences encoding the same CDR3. CDR3 DNA: TGTGCCAGCTCGCCGGGACAGGGGGCTGAAGCTTTCTTT. This gives the protein CASSPGQGAEAFF. The chain combines TRBV18 with TRBJ1-1, with 11 bases lining up with TRBD1. This CDR3 region has 13 residues. V dropped 6 bases and J dropped 6; count of bases not matched to a gene: 3. Germline V gives CDR1 KGHSH, CDR2 LQKENI. Supplemented by reference TRBV18 and TRBJ1-1, the full variable domain reads NAGVMQNPRHLVRRRGQEARLRCSPMKGHSHVYWYRQLPEEGLKFMVYLQKENIIDESGMPKERFSAEFPKEGPSILRIQQVVRGDSAAYFCASSPGQGAEAFFGQGTRLTVV.

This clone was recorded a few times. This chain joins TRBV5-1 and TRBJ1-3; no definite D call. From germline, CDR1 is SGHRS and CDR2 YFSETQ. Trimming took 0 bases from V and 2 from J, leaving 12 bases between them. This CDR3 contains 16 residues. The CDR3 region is CASSLVGRIAGNTIYF. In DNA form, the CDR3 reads TGCGCCAGCAGCTTGGTCGGGAGGATCGCTGGAAACACCATATATTTT.

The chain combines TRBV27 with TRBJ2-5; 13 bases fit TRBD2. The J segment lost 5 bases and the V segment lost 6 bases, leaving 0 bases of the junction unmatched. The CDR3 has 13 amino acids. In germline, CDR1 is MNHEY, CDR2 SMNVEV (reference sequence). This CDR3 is CASRLAGGETQYF. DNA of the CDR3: TGTGCCAGCAGACTAGCGGGAGGGGAGACCCAGTACTTC.

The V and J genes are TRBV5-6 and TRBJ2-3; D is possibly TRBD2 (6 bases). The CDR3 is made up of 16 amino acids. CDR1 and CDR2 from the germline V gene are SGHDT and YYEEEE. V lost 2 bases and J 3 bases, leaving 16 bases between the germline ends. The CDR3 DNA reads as TGTGCCAGCAGCTTAATCGGAGGGTTTCGGACAGATACGCAGTATTTT. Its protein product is CASSLIGGFRTDTQYF.

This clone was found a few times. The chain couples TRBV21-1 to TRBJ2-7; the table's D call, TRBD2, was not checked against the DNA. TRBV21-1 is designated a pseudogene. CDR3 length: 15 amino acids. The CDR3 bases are TGTGCCAGCAGCAAACTTTTGCCAGAGGCGAACGAGCAGTACTTC. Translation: CASSKLLPEANEQYF.

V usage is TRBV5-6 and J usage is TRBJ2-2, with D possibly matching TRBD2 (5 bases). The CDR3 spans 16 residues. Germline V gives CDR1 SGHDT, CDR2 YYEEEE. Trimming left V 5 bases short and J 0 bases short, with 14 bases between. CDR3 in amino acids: CASRIASGANTGELFF. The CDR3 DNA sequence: TGTGCCAGCAGGATAGCGAGCGGCGCGAACACCGGGGAGCTGTTTTTT.

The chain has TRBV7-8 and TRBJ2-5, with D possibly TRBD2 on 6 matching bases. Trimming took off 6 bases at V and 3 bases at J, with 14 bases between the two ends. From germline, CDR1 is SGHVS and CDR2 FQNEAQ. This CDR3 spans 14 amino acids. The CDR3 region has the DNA TGTGCCAGCAGGAAACCGGGACTGGAAGAGACCCAGTACTTC. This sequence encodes CASRKPGLEETQYF.

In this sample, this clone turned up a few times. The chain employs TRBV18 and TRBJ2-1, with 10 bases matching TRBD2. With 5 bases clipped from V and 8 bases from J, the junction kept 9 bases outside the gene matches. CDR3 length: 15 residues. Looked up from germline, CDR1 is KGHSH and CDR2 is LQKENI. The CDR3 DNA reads TGTGCCAGCTCAGGGCTAGCGGGAGTCGGCGATGAGCAGTTCTTC. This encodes CASSGLAGVGDEQFF.

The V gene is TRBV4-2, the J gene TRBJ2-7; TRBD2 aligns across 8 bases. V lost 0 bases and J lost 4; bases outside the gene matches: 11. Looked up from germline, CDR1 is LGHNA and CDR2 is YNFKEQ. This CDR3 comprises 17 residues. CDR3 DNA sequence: TGTGCCAGCAGCCAAGATCGGCAGCGAGGCGGGAGGTACGAGCAGTACTTC. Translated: CASSQDRQRGGRYEQYF.